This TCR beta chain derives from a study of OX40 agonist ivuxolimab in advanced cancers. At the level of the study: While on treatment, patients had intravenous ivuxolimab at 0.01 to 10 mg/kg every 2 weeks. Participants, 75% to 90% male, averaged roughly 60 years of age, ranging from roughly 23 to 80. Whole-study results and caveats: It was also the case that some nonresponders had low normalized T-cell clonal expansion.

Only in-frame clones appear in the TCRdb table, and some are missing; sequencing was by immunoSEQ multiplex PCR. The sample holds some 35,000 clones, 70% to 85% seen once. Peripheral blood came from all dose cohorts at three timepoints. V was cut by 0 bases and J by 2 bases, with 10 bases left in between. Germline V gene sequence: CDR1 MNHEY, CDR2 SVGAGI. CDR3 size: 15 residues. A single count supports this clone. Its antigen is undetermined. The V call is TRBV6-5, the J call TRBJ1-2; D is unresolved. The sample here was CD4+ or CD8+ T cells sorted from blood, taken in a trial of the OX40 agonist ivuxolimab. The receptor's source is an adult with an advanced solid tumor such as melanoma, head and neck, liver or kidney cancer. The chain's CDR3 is CASSYSKDWNYGYTF. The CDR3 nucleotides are TGTGCCAGCAGTTACTCAAAGGACTGGAACTATGGCTACACCTTC.